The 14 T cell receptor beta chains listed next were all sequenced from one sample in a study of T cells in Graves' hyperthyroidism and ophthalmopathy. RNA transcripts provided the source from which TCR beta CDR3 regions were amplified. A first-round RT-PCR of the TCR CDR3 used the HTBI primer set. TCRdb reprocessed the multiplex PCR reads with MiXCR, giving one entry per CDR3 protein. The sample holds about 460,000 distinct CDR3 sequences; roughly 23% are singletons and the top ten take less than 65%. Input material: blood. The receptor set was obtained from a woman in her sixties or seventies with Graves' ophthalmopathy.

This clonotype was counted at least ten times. The CDR3: CASSYRESGGYNEQFF. The CDR3 nucleotides read TGTGCCAGCAGCTATCGGGAGAGCGGGGGTTACAATGAGCAGTTCTTC. The gene calls are TRBV7-8 and TRBJ2-1, with 8 nucleotides matching TRBD2. The CDR3 covers 16 residues. V was pared by 4 bases and J by 4 bases, with 9 bases of the junction left unmatched. CDR1 and CDR2 from the germline V gene are SGHVS and FQNEAQ.

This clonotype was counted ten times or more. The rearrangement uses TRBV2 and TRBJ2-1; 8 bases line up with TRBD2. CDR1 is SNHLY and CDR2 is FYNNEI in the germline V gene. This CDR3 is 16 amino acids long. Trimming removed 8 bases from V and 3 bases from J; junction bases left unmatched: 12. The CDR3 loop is CASSNTGLAVYNEQFF. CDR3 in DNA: TGTGCCAGCTCAAACACAGGACTAGCCGTCTACAATGAGCAGTTCTTC.

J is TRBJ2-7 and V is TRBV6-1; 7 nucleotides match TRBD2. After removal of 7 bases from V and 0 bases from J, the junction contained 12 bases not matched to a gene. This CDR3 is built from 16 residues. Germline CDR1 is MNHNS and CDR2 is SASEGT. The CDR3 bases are TGTGCCAGCAAGGAGTCGGCGGGAGCAGGCTCCTACGAGCAGTACTTC. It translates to CASKESAGAGSYEQYF.

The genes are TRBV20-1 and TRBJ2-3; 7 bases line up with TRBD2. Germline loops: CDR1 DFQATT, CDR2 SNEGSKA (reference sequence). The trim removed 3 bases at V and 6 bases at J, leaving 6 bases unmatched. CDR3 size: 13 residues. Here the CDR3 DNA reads TGCAGTGCTAGGACTAGCCCCACGGATACGCAGTATTTT. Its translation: CSARTSPTDTQYF.

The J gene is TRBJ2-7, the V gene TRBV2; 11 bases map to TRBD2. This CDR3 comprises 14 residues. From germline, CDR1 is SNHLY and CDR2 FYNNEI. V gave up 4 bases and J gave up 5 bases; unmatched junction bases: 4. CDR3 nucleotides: TGTGCCAGCAGTGTTTTTAGCGGGGGGGACGAGCAGTACGTC. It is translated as CASSVFSGGDEQYV.

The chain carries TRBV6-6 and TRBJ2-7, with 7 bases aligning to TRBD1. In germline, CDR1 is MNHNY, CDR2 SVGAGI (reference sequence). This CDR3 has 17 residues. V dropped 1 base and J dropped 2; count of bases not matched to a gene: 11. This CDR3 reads CASSYWVSQGRAYEQYF. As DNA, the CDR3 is TGTGCCAGCAGTTACTGGGTGTCACAGGGGCGAGCCTACGAGCAGTACTTC.

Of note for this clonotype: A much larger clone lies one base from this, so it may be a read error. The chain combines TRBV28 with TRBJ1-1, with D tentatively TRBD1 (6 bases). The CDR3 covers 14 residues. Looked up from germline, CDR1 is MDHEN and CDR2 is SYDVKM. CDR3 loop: CASRVGGSNIEAFF. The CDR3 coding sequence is TGTGCCAGCAGAGTCGGGGGCTCGAACATTGAAGCTTTCTTT.

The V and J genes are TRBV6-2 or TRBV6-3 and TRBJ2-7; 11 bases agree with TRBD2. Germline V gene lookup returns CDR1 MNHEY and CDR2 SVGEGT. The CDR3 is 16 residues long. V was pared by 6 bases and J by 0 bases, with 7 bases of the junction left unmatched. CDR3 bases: TGTGCCAGCAGAAACCGAGGGACTAGCGGCTCCTACGAGCAGTACTTC. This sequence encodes CASRNRGTSGSYEQYF.

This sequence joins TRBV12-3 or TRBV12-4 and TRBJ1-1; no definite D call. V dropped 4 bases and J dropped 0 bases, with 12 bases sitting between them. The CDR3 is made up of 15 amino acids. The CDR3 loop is CASSYGLHMNTEAFF. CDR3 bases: TGTGCCAGCAGTTACGGGCTACACATGAACACTGAAGCTTTCTTT.

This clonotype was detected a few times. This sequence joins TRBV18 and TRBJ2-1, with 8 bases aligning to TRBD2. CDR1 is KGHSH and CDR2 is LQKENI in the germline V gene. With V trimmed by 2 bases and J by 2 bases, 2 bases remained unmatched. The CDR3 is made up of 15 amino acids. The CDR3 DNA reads TGTGCCAGCTCACCAGGTAGCGGGACCTACAATGAGCAGTTCTTC. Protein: CASSPGSGTYNEQFF.

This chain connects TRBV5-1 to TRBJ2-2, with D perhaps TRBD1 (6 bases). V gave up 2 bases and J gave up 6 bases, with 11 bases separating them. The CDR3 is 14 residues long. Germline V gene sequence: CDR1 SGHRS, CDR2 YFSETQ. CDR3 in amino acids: CASSFGQGSGELFF. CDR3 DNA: TGCGCCAGCAGCTTTGGGCAGGGGTCCGGGGAGCTGTTTTTT.

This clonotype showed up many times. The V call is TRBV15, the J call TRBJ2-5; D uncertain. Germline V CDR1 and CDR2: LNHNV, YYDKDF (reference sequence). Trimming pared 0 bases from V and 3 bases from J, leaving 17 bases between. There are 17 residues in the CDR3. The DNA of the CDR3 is TGTGCCACCAGCAGAGATATACAGCGACCGGATGAAGAGACCCAGTACTTC. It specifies CATSRDIQRPDEETQYF.

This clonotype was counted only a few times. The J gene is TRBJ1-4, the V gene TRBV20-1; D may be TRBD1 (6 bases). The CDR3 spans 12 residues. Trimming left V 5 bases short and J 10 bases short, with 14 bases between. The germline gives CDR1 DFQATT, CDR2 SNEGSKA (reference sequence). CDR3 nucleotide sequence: TGCAGTGCTCAGAGGCCCAGGGGAAAACTGTTTTTT. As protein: CSAQRPRGKLFF.

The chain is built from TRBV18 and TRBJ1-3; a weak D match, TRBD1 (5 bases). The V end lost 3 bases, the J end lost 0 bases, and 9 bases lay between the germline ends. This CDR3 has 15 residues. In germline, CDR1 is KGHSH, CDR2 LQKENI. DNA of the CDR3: TGTGCCAGCTCACCGAGACAGAACTCTGGAAACACCATATATTTT. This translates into CASSPRQNSGNTIYF.